This TCR beta chain was sequenced in a study of cytomegalovirus exposure and HLA in healthy donors. Overall study results and limits: Differences between HLA loci emerged in a later analysis of TCR association rates, with DRB1 most and HLA-C fewest.

About this clone itself: Its antigen remains unidentified.

CDR1 and CDR2 (germline): LGHNA, YSLEER. The CDR3 extends over 13 amino acids. V gave up 5 bases and J gave up 3 bases, with 11 bases separating them. Use of 60 Vbeta and 13 Jbeta primers characterized the PCR. TCRdb's copy holds only in-frame clones and misses some; the assay was immunoSEQ multiplex PCR. The data hold roughly 160,000 clones, with nearly 80% observed a single time. This chain uses TRBV4-3 with TRBJ2-7; D is unresolved. The sequencing sample was made of PBMCs. The receptor's source is a young man in good health and CMV-seropositive. CDR3 bases: TGCGCCAGCAGCGCGGCAGTTCTCTACGAGCAGTACTTC. Encoded protein: CASSAAVLYEQYF.